The next 8 T cell receptor beta chains were all read from a single sample in a study of OX40 agonist ivuxolimab in advanced cancers. Sequencing was performed with immunoSEQ multiplex PCR; in TCRdb, only in-frame clones are kept and a portion is missing. The table includes roughly 60,000 clones, 91% detected once. Here the sequenced sample was CD4+ or CD8+ T cells sorted from blood, taken in a trial of the OX40 agonist ivuxolimab. These receptors all stem from an adult with an advanced solid tumor such as melanoma, head and neck, liver or kidney cancer.

The chain has TRBV28 and TRBJ1-2, with D hard to call. Germline-derived CDR1 and CDR2 are MDHEN and SYDVKM. CDR3 size: 13 residues. Deletions cut 6 bases from V and 4 bases from J, with 12 bases between. Here the CDR3 reads CASRLEGIYGYTF. CDR3 nucleotides: TGTGCCAGCAGGTTGGAAGGTATCTATGGCTACACCTTC.

A word on this clone: One end of the junction fails to match germline, which may point to a read error. The chain combines TRBV7-7 with TRBJ2-1; D remains ambiguous. Per the germline V gene, CDR1 is SSHAT and CDR2 is FNYEAQ (reference sequence). The CDR3 has 14 amino acids. The CDR3 bases are TGTGCTAGCAGCTTAAGTGGCTCCTACAATGAGCAGTTCTTC. Amino acids: CASSLSGSYNEQFF.

A few counts support this clone. The chain has TRBV7-9 and TRBJ2-1; D is unresolved. Germline CDR1 reads SEHNR; CDR2 reads FQNEAQ (reference sequence). The CDR3 length is 14 residues. Trimming took 5 bases from V and 5 from J, leaving 13 bases between them. The CDR3, as DNA: TGTGCCAGCAGCCCCCGAAGGCTCAACAATGAGCAGTTCTTC. Protein: CASSPRRLNNEQFF.

V is TRBV19 and J is TRBJ2-5; TRBD1 agrees at 7 bases. The ends lost 4 bases at V and 3 bases at J; junction bases unmatched: 5. Germline-derived CDR1 and CDR2 are LNHDA and SQIVND (reference sequence). The CDR3 consists of 14 residues. CDR3 protein: CASSTVDREETQYF. In DNA form, the CDR3 reads TGTGCCAGTAGTACAGTCGACAGGGAAGAGACCCAGTACTTC.

This chain links TRBV29-1 with TRBJ2-3; D is perhaps TRBD2 (6 bases). V was trimmed by 7 bases and J by 2 bases, leaving 16 bases between them. Germline CDR1 and CDR2: SQVTM and ANQGSEA. The CDR3 totals 14 residues. In DNA, the CDR3 is TGCAGCGGCTCGATGCGGGACCCCACAGATACGCAGTATTTT. Protein product: CSGSMRDPTDTQYF.

The rearrangement links TRBV11-3 to TRBJ1-1; D possibly corresponds to TRBD1 (5 bases). The CDR3 totals 14 residues. Trimming stripped 5 bases from V and 1 base from J, with 11 bases between. Per the germline V gene, CDR1 is SGHNT and CDR2 is YENEEA. CDR3 in amino acids: CASSPGWENTEAFF. CDR3 bases: TGTGCCAGCAGCCCAGGGTGGGAGAACACTGAAGCTTTCTTT.

This CDR3 is CASSQDRVKAPEAFF. The CDR3 nucleotides read TGCGCCAGCAGCCAAGATCGGGTCAAAGCTCCTGAAGCTTTCTTT. The V call is TRBV4-3, the J call TRBJ1-1; D is unclear. The V gene lost 0 bases and the J gene lost 6 bases, with 14 bases spanning the gap. CDR3 length: 15 amino acids. Germline lookup yields CDR1 LGHNA and CDR2 YSLEER.

V gene TRBV28 combines with J gene TRBJ1-5; the D gene is possibly TRBD1 (6 bases). The CDR3 is made up of 15 amino acids. Trimming shortened V by 2 bases and J by 8 bases, and 16 bases separated the two germline ends. Germline V gene lookup returns CDR1 MDHEN and CDR2 SYDVKM. CDR3 region: CASSLGGTSWEPQHF. The CDR3 DNA is TGTGCCAGCAGTTTAGGCGGGACATCTTGGGAGCCCCAGCATTTT.